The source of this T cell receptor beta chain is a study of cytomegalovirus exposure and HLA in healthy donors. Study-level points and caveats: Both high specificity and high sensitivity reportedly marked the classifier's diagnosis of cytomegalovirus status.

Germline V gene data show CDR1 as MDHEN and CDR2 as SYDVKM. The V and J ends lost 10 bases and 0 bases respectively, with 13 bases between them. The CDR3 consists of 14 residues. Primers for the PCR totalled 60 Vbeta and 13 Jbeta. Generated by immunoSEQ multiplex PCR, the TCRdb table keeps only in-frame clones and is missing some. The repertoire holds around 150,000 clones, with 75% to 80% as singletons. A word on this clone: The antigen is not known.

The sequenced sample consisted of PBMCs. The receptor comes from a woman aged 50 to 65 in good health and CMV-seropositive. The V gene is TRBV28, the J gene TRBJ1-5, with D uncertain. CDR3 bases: TGTGCCATAAGTAGTCCGTATAGCAATCAGCCCCAGCATTTT. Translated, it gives CAISSPYSNQPQHF. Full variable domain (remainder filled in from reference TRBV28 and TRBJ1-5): DVKVTQSSRYLVKRTGEKVFLECVQDMDHENMFWYRQDPGLGLRLIYFSYDVKMKEKGDIPEGYSVSREKKERFSLILESASTNQTSMYLCAISSPYSNQPQHFGDGTRLSIL.